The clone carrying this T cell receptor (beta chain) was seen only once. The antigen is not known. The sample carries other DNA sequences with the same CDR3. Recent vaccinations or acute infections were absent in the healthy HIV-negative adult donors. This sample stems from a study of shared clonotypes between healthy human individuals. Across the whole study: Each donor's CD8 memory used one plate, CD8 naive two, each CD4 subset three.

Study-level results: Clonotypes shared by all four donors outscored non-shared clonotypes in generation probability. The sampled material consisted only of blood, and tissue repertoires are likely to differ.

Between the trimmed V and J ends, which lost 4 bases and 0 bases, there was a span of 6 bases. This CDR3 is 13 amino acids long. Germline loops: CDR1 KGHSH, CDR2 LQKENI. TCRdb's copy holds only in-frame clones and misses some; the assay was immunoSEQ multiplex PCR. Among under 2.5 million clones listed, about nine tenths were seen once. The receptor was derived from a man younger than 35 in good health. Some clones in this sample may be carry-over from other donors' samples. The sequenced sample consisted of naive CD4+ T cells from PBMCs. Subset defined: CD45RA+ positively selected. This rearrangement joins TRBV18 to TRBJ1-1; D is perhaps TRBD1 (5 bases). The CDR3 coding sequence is TGTGCCAGCTCACTAGGGGTGAACACTGAAGCTTTCTTT. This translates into CASSLGVNTEAFF.